This is a list of T cell receptor beta chains from one sample in a study of OX40 agonist ivuxolimab in advanced cancers. TCRdb keeps only in-frame clones here, not all; method: immunoSEQ multiplex PCR. The sample has approximately 92,000 clones; about 96% are singletons. The sequenced sample was CD4+ or CD8+ T cells sorted from blood, obtained in a trial of the OX40 agonist ivuxolimab. The source is an adult with an advanced solid tumor such as melanoma, head and neck, liver or kidney cancer. The CDR3 runs from the conserved cysteine through the conserved F or W. A D gene is named only where the DNA matches it firmly. For some rows the clone size is stated as once, few or many, or as a class when expanded; others skip it.

d_gene: TRBD2
abundance: NA
j_gene: TRBJ2-7
v_gene: TRBV19
CDR3nt: TGTGCCAGTAGTATAAGCGGGAGAAATTACGAGCAGTACTTC
CDR3aa: CASSISGRNYEQYF

d_gene: NA
abundance: NA
j_gene: TRBJ1-2
v_gene: TRBV28
CDR3nt: TGTGCCAGCAGACCGGACGGCTACTATGGCTACACCTTC
CDR3aa: CASRPDGYYGYTF

d_gene: TRBD2
abundance: NA
j_gene: TRBJ2-3
v_gene: TRBV27
CDR3nt: TGTGCCACCAAGCAACTAGCGGGAATAACAGATACGCAGTATTTT
CDR3aa: CATKQLAGITDTQYF

d_gene: NA
abundance: NA
j_gene: TRBJ1-2
v_gene: TRBV7-9
CDR3nt: TGTGCCAGCAGCCAAGCGCTCGACTATGGCTACACCTTC
CDR3aa: CASSQALDYGYTF

d_gene: NA
abundance: NA
j_gene: TRBJ1-4
v_gene: TRBV2
CDR3nt: TGTGCCAGCGCCCTTACCAGTGGCCAGGGTGAAAAACTGTTTTTT
CDR3aa: CASALTSGQGEKLFF

d_gene: NA
abundance: NA
j_gene: TRBJ1-5
v_gene: TRBV28
CDR3nt: TGTGCCAGCAGTCTCAGACGGCCGCCGTCGGGGAATCAGCCCCAGCATTTT
CDR3aa: CASSLRRPPSGNQPQHF

d_gene: TRBD2
abundance: NA
j_gene: TRBJ2-5
v_gene: TRBV19
CDR3nt: TGTGCCAGTAGTATAGATCGGGGACTAGCGGAAGAGACCCAGTACTTC
CDR3aa: CASSIDRGLAEETQYF

d_gene: TRBD2
abundance: NA
j_gene: TRBJ2-3
v_gene: TRBV7-6
CDR3nt: TGTGCCAGCAGCTTAGCGCGCGAGACTAGCGGACCACCGGTGGATACGCAGTATTTT
CDR3aa: CASSLARETSGPPVDTQYF

d_gene: TRBD1
abundance: NA
j_gene: TRBJ1-2
v_gene: TRBV28
CDR3nt: TGTGCCAGCAGAACCGGACAGGACTATGGCTACACCTTC
CDR3aa: CASRTGQDYGYTF

d_gene: NA
abundance: NA
j_gene: TRBJ2-3
v_gene: TRBV27
CDR3nt: TGTGCCAGCAGTTTGGCTGGCGGAAGCACAGATACGCAGTATTTT
CDR3aa: CASSLAGGSTDTQYF

d_gene: NA
abundance: once
j_gene: TRBJ2-5
v_gene: TRBV5-6
CDR3nt: TGTGCCAGCAGCTGGACGGAGACCCAGTACTTC
CDR3aa: CASSWTETQYF

d_gene: NA
abundance: NA
j_gene: TRBJ1-1
v_gene: TRBV7-2
CDR3nt: TGTGCCAGCAGCTCCCCGAGGGTAGTGAACACTGAAGCTTTCTTT
CDR3aa: CASSSPRVVNTEAFF

d_gene: NA
abundance: NA
j_gene: TRBJ1-2
v_gene: TRBV5-6
CDR3nt: TGTGCCAGCAGCCCAGACAGGACCAACTATGGCTACACCTTC
CDR3aa: CASSPDRTNYGYTF

d_gene: TRBD1
abundance: NA
j_gene: TRBJ2-1
v_gene: TRBV5-6
CDR3nt: TGTGCCAGCAGCTCACAGGGGAGCAATGAGCAGTTCTTC
CDR3aa: CASSSQGSNEQFF

d_gene: TRBD2
abundance: NA
j_gene: TRBJ2-7
v_gene: TRBV28
CDR3nt: TGTGCCAGCAGCCAACTAGCGACATCCTACGAGCAGTACTTC
CDR3aa: CASSQLATSYEQYF

d_gene: TRBD1
abundance: NA
j_gene: TRBJ1-3
v_gene: TRBV6-1
CDR3nt: TGTGCCAGCTGGGACAGGTTCCGCTCTGGAAACACCATATATTTT
CDR3aa: CASWDRFRSGNTIYF

d_gene: NA
abundance: NA
j_gene: TRBJ2-2
v_gene: TRBV28
CDR3nt: TGTGCCAGCAGTTTAGGAGCCGGGGAGCTGTTTTTT
CDR3aa: CASSLGAGELFF

d_gene: TRBD1
abundance: few
j_gene: TRBJ2-5
v_gene: TRBV4-1
CDR3nt: TGCGCCAGCAGCCTCCGACAGGGGGCTTGGGAGACCCAGTACTTC
CDR3aa: CASSLRQGAWETQYF

d_gene: NA
abundance: NA
j_gene: TRBJ1-1
v_gene: TRBV5-4
CDR3nt: TGTGCCAGCAGCGCCGAAACGGAAGAACGGCCGGGGGGTGAAGCTTTCTTT
CDR3aa: CASSAETEERPGGEAFF

d_gene: NA
abundance: once
j_gene: TRBJ1-4
v_gene: TRBV15
CDR3nt: TGTGCCACCAGCATGGGGGCGACTAATGAAAAACTGTTTTTT
CDR3aa: CATSMGATNEKLFF

d_gene: NA
abundance: once
j_gene: TRBJ1-1
v_gene: TRBV11-3
CDR3nt: TGTGCCAGCAGCTTAACCGGGACAACCCCTGAAGCTTTCTTT
CDR3aa: CASSLTGTTPEAFF

d_gene: NA
abundance: once
j_gene: TRBJ1-2
v_gene: TRBV27
CDR3nt: TGTGCCAGCAGTTTACGCCAATTACCTACAGTCTATGGCTACACCTTC
CDR3aa: CASSLRQLPTVYGYTF

d_gene: NA
abundance: NA
j_gene: TRBJ2-2
v_gene: TRBV29-1
CDR3nt: TGCAGCGTTGACGTGTCCGCGAGGTCCGGGGAGCTGTTTTTT
CDR3aa: CSVDVSARSGELFF

d_gene: TRBD1
abundance: NA
j_gene: TRBJ1-4
v_gene: TRBV4-2
CDR3nt: TGTGCCAGCAGCCAAGTCCCGGGACAGGGCCCTAATGAAAAACTGTTTTTT
CDR3aa: CASSQVPGQGPNEKLFF

d_gene: NA
abundance: NA
j_gene: TRBJ1-6
v_gene: TRBV15
CDR3nt: TGTGCCACCAGCCCTAGGAATTCACCCCTCCACTTT
CDR3aa: CATSPRNSPLHF

d_gene: TRBD1
abundance: NA
j_gene: TRBJ1-1
v_gene: TRBV27
CDR3nt: TGTGCCAGCAGTCTACAGGGGCTGAACACTGAAGCTTTCTTT
CDR3aa: CASSLQGLNTEAFF

d_gene: TRBD1
abundance: NA
j_gene: TRBJ2-3
v_gene: TRBV13
CDR3nt: TGTGCCAGCAGCCCGACAGGGAGTTGGGCAGATACGCAGTATTTT
CDR3aa: CASSPTGSWADTQYF

d_gene: TRBD1
abundance: NA
j_gene: TRBJ2-3
v_gene: TRBV19
CDR3nt: TGTGCCAGTAGTAACGGACAGGGCCAACCACGGCATTTT
CDR3aa: CASSNGQGQPRHF

d_gene: NA
abundance: NA
j_gene: TRBJ2-7
v_gene: TRBV5-4
CDR3nt: TGTGCCAGCAGCCTGACTGGCACCTACCAGTACTTC
CDR3aa: CASSLTGTYQYF

d_gene: NA
abundance: NA
j_gene: TRBJ2-3
v_gene: TRBV6-5
CDR3nt: TGTGCCAGCAGTTACGAGGGAGATGGAGATACGCAGTATTTT
CDR3aa: CASSYEGDGDTQYF

d_gene: NA
abundance: once
j_gene: TRBJ2-3
v_gene: TRBV7-8
CDR3nt: TGTGCCAGCAGCTTAGCGCGGTGGACTGCAGGGGATACGCAGTATTTT
CDR3aa: CASSLARWTAGDTQYF

d_gene: NA
abundance: NA
j_gene: TRBJ1-5
v_gene: TRBV19
CDR3nt: TGTGCCAGTAGTATAGGATCCGGGTATCAGCCCCAGCATTTT
CDR3aa: CASSIGSGYQPQHF

d_gene: NA
abundance: NA
j_gene: TRBJ2-3
v_gene: TRBV7-9
CDR3nt: TGTGCCAGCAGCTTAGTTACCACAGATACGCAGTATTTT
CDR3aa: CASSLVTTDTQYF

d_gene: NA
abundance: NA
j_gene: TRBJ2-5
v_gene: TRBV18
CDR3nt: TGTGCCAGCTCCCTCCGGGACATCGGTATGGAGACCCAGTACTTC
CDR3aa: CASSLRDIGMETQYF

d_gene: NA
abundance: NA
j_gene: TRBJ2-2
v_gene: TRBV7-8
CDR3nt: TGTGCCAGCAGCTCCAAACAGGGAGTAAATAACACCGGGGAGCTGTTTTTT
CDR3aa: CASSSKQGVNNTGELFF

d_gene: TRBD1
abundance: NA
j_gene: TRBJ1-1
v_gene: TRBV9
CDR3nt: TGTGCCAGCAGCTCCCCCAGGGGGGGGACTGAAGCTTTCTTT
CDR3aa: CASSSPRGGTEAFF

d_gene: NA
abundance: once
j_gene: TRBJ2-1
v_gene: TRBV28
CDR3nt: TGTGCCACCCAAGGGACATTCGTCTATGAGCAGTTCTTC
CDR3aa: CATQGTFVYEQFF

d_gene: NA
abundance: NA
j_gene: TRBJ1-2
v_gene: TRBV9
CDR3nt: TGTGCCAGCAGGGGGACGGTGGACCATGGCTACACCTTC
CDR3aa: CASRGTVDHGYTF

d_gene: NA
abundance: NA
j_gene: TRBJ2-7
v_gene: TRBV28
CDR3nt: TGTGCCAGCACTCACAGCAGCTCCTACGAGCAGTACTTC
CDR3aa: CASTHSSSYEQYF

d_gene: NA
abundance: NA
j_gene: TRBJ2-7
v_gene: TRBV6-1
CDR3nt: TGTGCCAGCAGTGAAAGCGGAGTCTACGAGCAGTACTTC
CDR3aa: CASSESGVYEQYF

d_gene: TRBD2
abundance: NA
j_gene: TRBJ2-3
v_gene: TRBV28
CDR3nt: TGTGCCAGCAGTTCCTCCTCGGGGGGTAGCACAGATACGCAGTATTTT
CDR3aa: CASSSSSGGSTDTQYF

d_gene: TRBD1
abundance: NA
j_gene: TRBJ1-5
v_gene: TRBV9
CDR3nt: TGTGCCAGCAGCGTAGGACAGGGAGGATTCAATCAGCCCCAGCATTTT
CDR3aa: CASSVGQGGFNQPQHF

d_gene: TRBD1
abundance: NA
j_gene: TRBJ2-5
v_gene: TRBV6-6
CDR3nt: TGTGCCAGCAGTTACTCAGGGGGCCTGGAGACCCAGTACTTC
CDR3aa: CASSYSGGLETQYF

d_gene: NA
abundance: few
j_gene: TRBJ1-5
v_gene: TRBV27
CDR3nt: TGTGCCAGCAGTATACAGGCGTCCCAGCCCCAGCATTTT
CDR3aa: CASSIQASQPQHF

d_gene: NA
abundance: NA
j_gene: TRBJ2-3
v_gene: TRBV14
CDR3nt: TGTGCCAGCAGCCAATCAGACCAGTATACGCAGTATTTT
CDR3aa: CASSQSDQYTQYF

d_gene: NA
abundance: once
j_gene: TRBJ2-7
v_gene: TRBV4-1
CDR3nt: TGCGCCAGCAGCCAAGAAACTGTGTTTGAGCAGTACTTC
CDR3aa: CASSQETVFEQYF

d_gene: TRBD2
abundance: NA
j_gene: TRBJ2-5
v_gene: TRBV9
CDR3nt: TGTGCCAGCAGCGTAGATGGGACTAGCGGCCATGAAGAGACCCAGTACTTC
CDR3aa: CASSVDGTSGHEETQYF

d_gene: NA
abundance: NA
j_gene: TRBJ1-2
v_gene: TRBV5-6
CDR3nt: TGTGCCAGCAGCGTGAGGGGGACTAACTATGGCTACACCTTC
CDR3aa: CASSVRGTNYGYTF

d_gene: NA
abundance: NA
j_gene: TRBJ1-2
v_gene: TRBV5-4
CDR3nt: TGTGCCAGCAGCTTGGCCGGGTACTATGGCTACACCTTC
CDR3aa: CASSLAGYYGYTF

d_gene: NA
abundance: NA
j_gene: TRBJ2-6
v_gene: TRBV19
CDR3nt: TGTGCCAGTTCAACCTCTGGGGCCAACGTCCTGACTTTC
CDR3aa: CASSTSGANVLTF

d_gene: TRBD1
abundance: NA
j_gene: TRBJ1-1
v_gene: TRBV19
CDR3nt: TGTGCCAGTAGCCCGGACAGGGAATGGACTGAAGCTTTCTTT
CDR3aa: CASSPDREWTEAFF

d_gene: NA
abundance: NA
j_gene: TRBJ1-2
v_gene: TRBV4-1
CDR3nt: TGCGCCAGCAGCCCCCAGTCTGCTCCCATGGGTAACTATGGCTACACCTTC
CDR3aa: CASSPQSAPMGNYGYTF

d_gene: NA
abundance: NA
j_gene: TRBJ1-1
v_gene: TRBV27
CDR3nt: TGTGCCAGCAGTTCCTTTGGCACTGAAGCTTTCTTT
CDR3aa: CASSSFGTEAFF

d_gene: TRBD2
abundance: NA
j_gene: TRBJ2-4
v_gene: TRBV2
CDR3nt: TGTGCCAGCAGTCCGATACTAGCGGGAGCCGGGGTAGCCAAAAACATTCAGTACTTC
CDR3aa: CASSPILAGAGVAKNIQYF

d_gene: TRBD1
abundance: NA
j_gene: TRBJ2-7
v_gene: TRBV27
CDR3nt: TGTGCCAGCAGCCCCTTGGGACAGATCTCCTACGAGCAGTACTTC
CDR3aa: CASSPLGQISYEQYF

d_gene: NA
abundance: NA
j_gene: TRBJ2-7
v_gene: TRBV9
CDR3nt: TGTGCCAGCGCTCCTGGCAGACTCCTCGACGAGCAGTACTTC
CDR3aa: CASAPGRLLDEQYF

d_gene: TRBD2
abundance: NA
j_gene: TRBJ2-7
v_gene: TRBV4-3
CDR3nt: TGCGCCAGCAGCCAAGATCGTTATCTAGCGGGGGTAACCTACGAGCAGTACTTC
CDR3aa: CASSQDRYLAGVTYEQYF

d_gene: NA
abundance: NA
j_gene: TRBJ1-4
v_gene: TRBV5-8
CDR3nt: TGTGCCAGCAGCTCGGGGGCCACGGCTAATGAAAAACTGTTTTTT
CDR3aa: CASSSGATANEKLFF

d_gene: TRBD1
abundance: NA
j_gene: TRBJ2-7
v_gene: TRBV19
CDR3nt: TGTGCCAGTAGTATTGGGTTTGGACAGGGGGACTACGAGCAGTACTTC
CDR3aa: CASSIGFGQGDYEQYF